The source of this T cell receptor (beta chain) is a study of shared clonotypes between healthy human individuals. Tens of thousands of T cell genomes, or approximately 190 ng DNA, went into the sorted-subset replicate PCRs. Sequencing used immunoSEQ multiplex PCR; TCRdb keeps in-frame clones, though not all of them. This sample has about 2 million clones, with roughly 95% found just once. Naive CD8 cells comprised CD45RO-negative, CCR7-positively selected cells, excluding terminally differentiated effector memory CD45RA+ cells. The V and J ends lost 5 bases and 5 bases respectively, with 12 bases between them. The CDR3 spans 13 residues. Germline lookup yields CDR1 LNHDA and CDR2 SQIVND (reference sequence).

This clonotype was sampled from a man in his late teens or twenties in good health. Sequencing used naive CD8+ T cells sorted from blood. V is TRBV19 and J is TRBJ1-1; perhaps TRBD1 as D (5 bases). CDR3 sequence: CASSSGMVTEAFF. The CDR3 region has the DNA TGTGCCAGTAGTTCAGGGATGGTTACTGAAGCTTTCTTT.